This T cell receptor (beta chain) was identified during a study of beta chain features in type 1 diabetes. About the study: Patients looked much like healthy donors when it came to age, gender and cell yields.

This clone was detected a few times. Every isolated RNA sample was fully reverse transcribed, so sequencing captured expressed TCRB transcripts. Here immunoSEQ multiplex PCR was the method, and the copy in TCRdb shows in-frame clones only, minus some. The data contain 140,000 or so clones, 8% to 13% of them singletons. This clonotype was sampled from a young man in good health. Source material: naive CD4+ T cells from blood.

The CDR3 protein is CASSLVSGAVSDTQYF. The CDR3 DNA is TGTGCCAGCAGCTTAGTTAGCGGGGCGGTCTCAGATACGCAGTATTTT. The rearrangement joins TRBV7-9 to TRBJ2-3; 8 bases align to TRBD2. Germline values: CDR1 SEHNR, CDR2 FQNEAQ (reference sequence). This CDR3 has 16 residues. Trimming removed 1 base from V and 4 bases from J; junction bases left unmatched: 7.